The next 12 T cell receptor beta chains were all read from a single sample in a study of cytomegalovirus exposure and HLA in healthy donors. Primers: 60 Vbeta forward and 13 Jbeta reverse. Sequencing was performed with immunoSEQ multiplex PCR; in TCRdb, only in-frame clones are kept and a portion is missing. The profile shows 140,000 or so clones, roughly four fifths of them singletons. The sequenced material came from PBMCs. The receptors originated from a woman in her fifties or sixties in good health and CMV-seropositive.

This chain uses TRBV28 with TRBJ1-4, with 7 bases lining up with TRBD1. V was clipped by 6 bases and J by 7 bases; unmatched bases: 11. This CDR3 comprises 15 residues. Germline V gene sequence: CDR1 MDHEN, CDR2 SYDVKM. Written as DNA, the CDR3 is TGTGCCAGCAGCCCCCTTCCAGGGGGAGGTGAAAAACTGTTTTTT. It is translated as CASSPLPGGGEKLFF. The variable domain in full, completed from reference TRBV28 and TRBJ1-4, reads DVKVTQSSRYLVKRTGEKVFLECVQDMDHENMFWYRQDPGLGLRLIYFSYDVKMKEKGDIPEGYSVSREKKERFSLILESASTNQTSMYLCASSPLPGGGEKLFFGSGTQLSVL.

The rearrangement joins TRBV5-6 to TRBJ2-5; TRBD2 matches at 9 bases. The CDR3 is 15 amino acids. V lost 1 base and J lost 5; bases outside the gene matches: 6. Germline assignment: CDR1 SGHDT and CDR2 YYEEEE. The CDR3, as DNA: TGTGCCAGCAGCTTGTTGCGGGAGGGCCTTGAGACCCAGTACTTC. This translates into CASSLLREGLETQYF.

The chain recombines TRBV30 with TRBJ2-2; D not certain. The CDR3 spans 14 residues. Trimming shortened V by 1 base and J by 7 bases, and 13 bases separated the two germline ends. Germline V lookup: CDR1 GTSNPN, CDR2 SVGIG (reference sequence). The CDR3: CAWSGLGVGGELFF. CDR3 coding DNA: TGTGCCTGGAGTGGGCTAGGAGTTGGCGGGGAGCTGTTTTTT.

The chain uses TRBV28 and TRBJ2-7; D is uncertain. The CDR3 sequence is 11 residues long. V was clipped by 5 bases and J by 2 bases, with 4 bases between them. Germline CDR1 is MDHEN and CDR2 is SYDVKM. CDR3: CASSVTYEQYF. CDR3 in DNA: TGTGCCAGCAGTGTAACCTACGAGCAGTACTTC.

The V gene is TRBV5-4, the J gene TRBJ2-1, with 9 bases aligning to TRBD2. CDR3 length: 14 residues. After removal of 3 bases from V and 9 bases from J, the junction contained 7 bases not matched to a gene. Germline CDR1 SGHNT, CDR2 YYREEE (reference sequence). CDR3 nucleotide sequence: TGTGCCAGCAGCTCGGCTAGCGGGATAGCTGAGCAGTTCTTC. It codes for CASSSASGIAEQFF.

Worth noting for this clone: Other nucleotide sequences in the sample specify the same CDR3. The V gene is TRBV30, the J gene TRBJ2-1, with 9 bases lining up with TRBD2. Germline loops: CDR1 GTSNPN, CDR2 SVGIG (reference sequence). Trimming at V came to 3 bases and at J to 7 bases, leaving 4 bases not matched to a gene. The CDR3 sequence is 13 residues long. This CDR3 reads CAWSTSGFNEQFF. The CDR3 nucleotides read TGTGCCTGGAGCACTAGCGGGTTTAATGAGCAGTTCTTC. The entire variable domain, with the rest obtained from reference TRBV30 and TRBJ2-1, is as follows: SQTIHQWPATLVQPVGSPLSLECTVEGTSNPNLYWYRQAAGRGLQLLFYSVGIGQISSEVPQNLSASRPQDRQFILSSKKLLLSDSGFYLCAWSTSGFNEQFFGPGTRLTVL.

The chain uses TRBV27 and TRBJ2-5; D is unclear. Between the trimmed V and J ends, which lost 6 bases and 0 bases, there was a span of 8 bases. This CDR3 comprises 13 residues. Germline loops: CDR1 MNHEY, CDR2 SMNVEV (reference sequence). CDR3 in amino acids: CASRSPNQETQYF. CDR3 bases: TGTGCCAGCAGATCCCCTAACCAAGAGACCCAGTACTTC.

The chain has TRBV19 and TRBJ1-1, with a tentative D call TRBD1 (5 bases). CDR3 length: 13 residues. Trimming took off 5 bases at V and 5 bases at J, with 12 bases between the two ends. CDR1 LNHDA and CDR2 SQIVND come from the germline V gene (reference sequence). CDR3: CASSFTRQTEAFF. DNA for the CDR3: TGTGCCAGTAGTTTCACAAGACAGACTGAAGCTTTCTTT.

J is TRBJ2-7 and V is TRBV7-2; 10 nucleotides align to TRBD2. Unmatched junction bases numbered 7, after V lost 5 bases and J lost 0 bases. Per the germline V gene, CDR1 is SGHTA and CDR2 is FQGNSA. CDR3 length: 16 residues. This CDR3 reads CASSRTSGTSSYEQYF. The CDR3 nucleotides are TGTGCCAGCAGCCGAACTAGCGGGACAAGCTCCTACGAGCAGTACTTC.

The chain joins TRBV7-9 to TRBJ2-7; D is ambiguous. V lost 5 bases and J lost 0, with 17 bases in between. The CDR3 length is 16 residues. CDR1 is SEHNR and CDR2 is FQNEAQ in the germline V gene (reference sequence). CDR3 sequence (DNA): TGTGCCAGCAGCCGGCTTGGCGGCTCAAGCTCCTACGAGCAGTACTTC. It yields the protein CASSRLGGSSSYEQYF.

V gene TRBV6-5 combines with J gene TRBJ2-3, with TRBD1 matching over 8 bases. The V gene's germline CDR1 is MNHEY and CDR2 SVGAGI. The CDR3 covers 15 residues. The J segment lost 6 bases and the V segment lost 2 bases, leaving 7 bases of the junction unmatched. The CDR3 is CASSYEQGAADTQYF. The CDR3, as DNA: TGTGCCAGCAGTTACGAGCAGGGGGCAGCTGATACGCAGTATTTT.

This clone was counted a single time. The chain recombines TRBV27 with TRBJ2-7; 8 nucleotides align to TRBD2. CDR1 is MNHEY and CDR2 is SMNVEV in the germline V gene (reference sequence). This CDR3 contains 15 residues. With V trimmed by 6 bases and J by 3 bases, 10 bases remained unmatched. The CDR3 loop reads CASRTSGDRDYEQYF. CDR3 bases: TGTGCCAGCAGAACTAGCGGCGATAGGGACTACGAGCAGTACTTC.